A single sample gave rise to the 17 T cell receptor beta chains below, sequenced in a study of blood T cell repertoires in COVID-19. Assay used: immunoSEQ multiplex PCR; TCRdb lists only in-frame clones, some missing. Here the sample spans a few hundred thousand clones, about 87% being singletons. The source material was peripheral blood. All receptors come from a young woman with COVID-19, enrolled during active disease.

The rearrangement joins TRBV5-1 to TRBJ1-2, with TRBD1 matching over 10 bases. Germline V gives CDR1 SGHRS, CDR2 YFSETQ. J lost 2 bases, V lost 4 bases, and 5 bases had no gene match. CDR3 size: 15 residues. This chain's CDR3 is CASSGRQGANYGYTF. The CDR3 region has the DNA TGCGCCAGCAGCGGTAGACAGGGGGCCAACTATGGCTACACCTTC. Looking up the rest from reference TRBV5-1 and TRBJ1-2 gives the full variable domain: KAGVTQTPRYLIKTRGQQVTLSCSPISGHRSVSWYQQTPGQGLQFLFEYFSETQRNKGNFPGRFSGRQFSNSRSEMNVSTLELGDSALYLCASSGRQGANYGYTFGSGTRLTVV.

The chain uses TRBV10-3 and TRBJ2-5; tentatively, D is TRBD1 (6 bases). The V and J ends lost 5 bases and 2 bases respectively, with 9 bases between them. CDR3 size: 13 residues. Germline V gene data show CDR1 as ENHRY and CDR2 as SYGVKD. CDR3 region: CAISIQGQETQYF. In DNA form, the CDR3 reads TGTGCCATCAGTATACAGGGTCAAGAGACCCAGTACTTC.

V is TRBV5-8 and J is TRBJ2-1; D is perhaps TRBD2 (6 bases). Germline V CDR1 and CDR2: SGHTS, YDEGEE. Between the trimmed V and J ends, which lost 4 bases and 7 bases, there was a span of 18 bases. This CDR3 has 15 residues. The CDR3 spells CASSPEAAGLNEQFF. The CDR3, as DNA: TGTGCCAGCAGCCCTGAGGCGGCGGGGTTAAATGAGCAGTTCTTC.

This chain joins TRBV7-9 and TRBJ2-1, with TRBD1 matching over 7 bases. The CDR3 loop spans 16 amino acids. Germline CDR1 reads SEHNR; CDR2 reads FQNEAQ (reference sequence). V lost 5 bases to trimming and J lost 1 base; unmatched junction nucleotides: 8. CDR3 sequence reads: CASSPRQGTSYNEQFF. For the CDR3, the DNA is TGTGCCAGCAGCCCAAGACAGGGTACTTCCTACAATGAGCAGTTCTTC.

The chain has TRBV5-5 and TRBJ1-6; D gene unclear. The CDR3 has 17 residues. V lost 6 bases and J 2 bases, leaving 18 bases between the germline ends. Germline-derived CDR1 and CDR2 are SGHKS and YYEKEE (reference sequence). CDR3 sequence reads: CASTRDSGYAYNSPLHF. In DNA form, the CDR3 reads TGTGCCAGCACCCGAGATTCCGGGTACGCCTATAATTCACCCCTCCACTTT.

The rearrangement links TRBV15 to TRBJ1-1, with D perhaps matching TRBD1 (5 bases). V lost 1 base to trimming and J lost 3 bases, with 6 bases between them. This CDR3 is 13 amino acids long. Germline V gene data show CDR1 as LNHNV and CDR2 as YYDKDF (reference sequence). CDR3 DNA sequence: TGTGCCACCAGCAGAGGCAGGGACACTGAAGCTTTCTTT. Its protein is CATSRGRDTEAFF.

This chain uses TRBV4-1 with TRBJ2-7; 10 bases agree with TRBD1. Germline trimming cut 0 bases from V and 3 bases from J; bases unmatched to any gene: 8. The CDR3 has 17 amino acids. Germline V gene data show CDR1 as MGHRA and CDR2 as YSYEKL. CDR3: CASSQDGTGTGVYEQYF. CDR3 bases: TGCGCCAGCAGCCAAGATGGGACCGGGACAGGGGTCTACGAGCAGTACTTC.

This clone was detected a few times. CDR3 sequence reads: CASSTVTVMNTEAFF. The CDR3 DNA follows: TGTGCCAGCAGCACGGTGACAGTAATGAACACTGAAGCTTTCTTT. The rearrangement uses TRBV7-2 and TRBJ1-1; possible D gene TRBD1, 5 bases. This CDR3 has 15 residues. CDR1 and CDR2 from the germline V gene are SGHTA and FQGNSA. V shed 5 bases and J shed 0 bases, with 13 bases lying between them. The complete variable domain, with remaining parts taken from reference TRBV7-2 and TRBJ1-1, reads GAGVSQSPSNKVTEKGKDVELRCDPISGHTALYWYRQSLGQGLEFLIYFQGNSAPDKSGLPSDRFSAERTGGSVSTLTIQRTQQEDSAVYLCASSTVTVMNTEAFFGQGTRLTVV.

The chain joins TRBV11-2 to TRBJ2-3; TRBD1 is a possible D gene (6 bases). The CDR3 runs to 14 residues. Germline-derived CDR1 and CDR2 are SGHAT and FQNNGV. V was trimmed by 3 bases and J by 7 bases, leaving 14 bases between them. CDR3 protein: CASSFAGETHTQYF. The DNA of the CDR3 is TGTGCCAGCAGCTTTGCAGGGGAAACTCATACGCAGTATTTT.

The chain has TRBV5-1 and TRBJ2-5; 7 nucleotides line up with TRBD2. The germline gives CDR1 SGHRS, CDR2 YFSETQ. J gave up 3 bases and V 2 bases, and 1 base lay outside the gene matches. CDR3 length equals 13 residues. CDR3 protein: CASSFLAEETQYF. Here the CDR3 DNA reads TGCGCCAGCAGCTTCCTAGCGGAAGAGACCCAGTACTTC. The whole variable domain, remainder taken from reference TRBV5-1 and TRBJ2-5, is KAGVTQTPRYLIKTRGQQVTLSCSPISGHRSVSWYQQTPGQGLQFLFEYFSETQRNKGNFPGRFSGRQFSNSRSEMNVSTLELGDSALYLCASSFLAEETQYFGPGTRLLVL.

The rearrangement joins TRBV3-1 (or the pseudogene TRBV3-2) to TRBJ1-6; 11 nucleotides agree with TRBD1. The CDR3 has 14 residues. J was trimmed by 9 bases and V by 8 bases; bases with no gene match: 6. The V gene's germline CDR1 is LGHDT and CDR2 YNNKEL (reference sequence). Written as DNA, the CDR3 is TGTGCCAGCGGCGGACAGGGGGCCATTTCACCCCTCCACTTT. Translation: CASGGQGAISPLHF.

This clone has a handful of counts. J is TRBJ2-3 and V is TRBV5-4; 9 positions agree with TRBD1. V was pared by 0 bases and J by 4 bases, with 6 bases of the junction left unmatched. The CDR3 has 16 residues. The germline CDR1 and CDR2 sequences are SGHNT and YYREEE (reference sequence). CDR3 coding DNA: TGTGCCAGCAGCTTGGCCGGGACAGGGAGTGCAGATACGCAGTATTTT. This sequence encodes CASSLAGTGSADTQYF. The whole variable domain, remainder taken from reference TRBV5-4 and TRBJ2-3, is ETGVTQSPTHLIKTRGQQVTLRCSSQSGHNTVSWYQQALGQGPQFIFQYYREEENGRGNFPPRFSGLQFPNYSSELNVNALELDDSALYLCASSLAGTGSADTQYFGPGTRLTVL.

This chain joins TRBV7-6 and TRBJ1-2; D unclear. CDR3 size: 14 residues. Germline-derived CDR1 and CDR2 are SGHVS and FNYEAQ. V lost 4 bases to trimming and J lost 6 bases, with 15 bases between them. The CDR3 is CASSSRSGADGYTF. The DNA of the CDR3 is TGTGCCAGCAGCTCTAGGTCGGGAGCTGATGGCTACACCTTC.

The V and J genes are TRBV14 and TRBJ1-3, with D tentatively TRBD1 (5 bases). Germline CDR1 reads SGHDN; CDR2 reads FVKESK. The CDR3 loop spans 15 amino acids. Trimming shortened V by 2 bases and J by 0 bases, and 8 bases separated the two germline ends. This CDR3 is CASSQQGFSGNTIYF. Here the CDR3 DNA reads TGTGCCAGCAGCCAACAGGGTTTCTCTGGAAACACCATATATTTT.

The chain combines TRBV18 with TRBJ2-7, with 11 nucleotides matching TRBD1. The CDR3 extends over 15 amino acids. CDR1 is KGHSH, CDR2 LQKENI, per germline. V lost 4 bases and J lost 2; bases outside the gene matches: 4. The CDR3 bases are TGTGCCAGCTCACTAGGACAGGGGGCCGCCTACGAGCAGTACGTC. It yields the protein CASSLGQGAAYEQYV.

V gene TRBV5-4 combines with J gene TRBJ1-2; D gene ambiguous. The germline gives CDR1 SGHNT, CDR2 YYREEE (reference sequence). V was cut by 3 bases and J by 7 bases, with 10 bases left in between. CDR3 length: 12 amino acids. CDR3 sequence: CASSSLAVGYTF. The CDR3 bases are TGTGCCAGCAGCTCCCTGGCGGTTGGCTACACCTTC.

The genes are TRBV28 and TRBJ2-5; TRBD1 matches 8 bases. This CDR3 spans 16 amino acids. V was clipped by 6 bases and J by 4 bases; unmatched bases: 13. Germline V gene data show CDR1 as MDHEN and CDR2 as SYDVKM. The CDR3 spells CASSDGGQGLRETQYF. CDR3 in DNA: TGTGCCAGCAGCGACGGAGGACAGGGACTCCGAGAGACCCAGTACTTC.